One and the same sample provided the 23 T cell receptor beta chains below, sequenced in a study of early stage breast cancer tumors. The table came from immunoSEQ multiplex PCR; TCRdb's copy has only in-frame clones and leaves some out. The sample yields 69,000 or so clones, 65% to 85% seen once. The sample taken for sequencing was blood. The source is a person aged 35-55 years with breast cancer.

The CDR3 loop is CASSPDGGISGYTF. In DNA form, the CDR3 reads TGTGCCAGCTCACCAGATGGGGGGATCAGCGGCTACACCTTC. V is TRBV18 and J is TRBJ1-2, with D possibly TRBD1 on 5 matching bases. CDR1 is KGHSH, CDR2 LQKENI, per germline. V was pared by 2 bases and J by 8 bases, with 15 bases between. The CDR3 contains 14 residues.

V and J are TRBV20-1 and TRBJ1-2; no clear D. V gave up 2 bases and J gave up 5 bases, with 6 bases separating them. Germline lookup yields CDR1 DFQATT and CDR2 SNEGSKA (reference sequence). The CDR3 runs 11 residues. The CDR3 DNA follows: TGCAGTGCTAGACTCGTATATGGCTACACCTTC. Amino acid sequence: CSARLVYGYTF.

CDR3 residues: CASRPPGTPQETQYF. The CDR3 DNA reads TGTGCCAGCAGGCCGCCCGGGACACCACAAGAGACCCAGTACTTC. J is TRBJ2-5 and V is TRBV6-6, with a weak D call TRBD1 (6 bases). Germline values: CDR1 MNHNY, CDR2 SVGAGI (reference sequence). CDR3 length equals 15 residues. Trimming removed 6 bases from V and 2 bases from J, with 16 bases in between.

In this sample, this clone turned up a few times. V is TRBV7-9 and J is TRBJ1-1; D is unclear. Germline CDR1 SEHNR, CDR2 FQNEAQ (reference sequence). CDR3 length equals 13 residues. The V gene lost 2 bases and the J gene lost 1 base, with 5 bases spanning the gap. Here the CDR3 reads CASSLMGNTEAFF. CDR3 coding DNA: TGTGCCAGCAGCTTAATGGGGAACACTGAAGCTTTCTTT.

The rearrangement links TRBV10-1 to TRBJ1-1; 7 positions match TRBD1. Germline V lookup: CDR1 WNHNN, CDR2 SYGVQD (reference sequence). The CDR3 consists of 13 residues. J gave up 4 bases and V 6 bases, and 5 bases lay outside the gene matches. The CDR3 nucleotides read TGCGCCAGCAGCGACAGGGTTGGCACTGAAGCTTTCTTT. As protein: CASSDRVGTEAFF.

The J gene is TRBJ1-1, the V gene TRBV7-9; D is uncertain. V lost 6 bases and J lost 5, with 7 bases in between. This CDR3 is 11 amino acids long. Germline V lookup: CDR1 SEHNR, CDR2 FQNEAQ (reference sequence). The CDR3 coding sequence is TGTGCCAGCAGTCGGAAAACTGAAGCTTTCTTT. Its protein is CASSRKTEAFF.

This rearrangement joins TRBV11-2 to TRBJ2-4; D not certain. CDR1 and CDR2 from the germline V gene are SGHAT and FQNNGV. The CDR3 spans 17 residues. With 3 bases removed from V and 0 bases from J, the gap between germline ends came to 15 bases. CDR3 residues: CASSFLPGAIAKNIQYF. DNA for the CDR3: TGTGCCAGCAGCTTCCTCCCCGGAGCCATAGCCAAAAACATTCAGTACTTC.

V and J are TRBV5-6 and TRBJ2-7; TRBD2 matches 14 bases. CDR3 length: 15 amino acids. V was clipped by 3 bases and J by 7 bases; unmatched bases: 6. Germline values: CDR1 SGHDT, CDR2 YYEEEE. The chain's CDR3 is CASSSPGLAGVEQYF. The CDR3 coding sequence is TGTGCCAGCAGCTCGCCGGGACTAGCGGGAGTTGAGCAGTACTTC.

A single count supports this clone. CDR3 coding DNA: TGCGCCAGCAGCCCCGTAGCGGGAGCAGATACGCAGTATTTT. This codes for CASSPVAGADTQYF. This chain links TRBV5-1 with TRBJ2-3, with 9 bases aligning to TRBD2. The germline V gene has CDR1 SGHRS and CDR2 YFSETQ. V gave up 4 bases and J gave up 4 bases; unmatched junction bases: 4. The CDR3 consists of 14 residues.

The chain joins TRBV28 to TRBJ2-1, with D possibly being TRBD2 (6 bases). From germline, CDR1 is MDHEN and CDR2 SYDVKM. CDR3 size: 16 residues. Trimming took 4 bases from V and 4 from J, leaving 17 bases between them. The CDR3: CASSSSGSGEYNEQFF. Written as DNA, the CDR3 is TGTGCCAGCAGTTCCTCCGGGAGCGGAGAGTACAATGAGCAGTTCTTC. Combining the CDR3 with reference TRBV28 and TRBJ2-1 gives the whole variable domain DVKVTQSSRYLVKRTGEKVFLECVQDMDHENMFWYRQDPGLGLRLIYFSYDVKMKEKGDIPEGYSVSREKKERFSLILESASTNQTSMYLCASSSSGSGEYNEQFFGPGTRLTVL.

Only a few counts were recorded for this clone. The chain combines TRBV27 with TRBJ2-5, with 9 nucleotides matching TRBD1. Trimming at V came to 6 bases and at J to 1 base, leaving 3 bases not matched to a gene. The germline CDR1 and CDR2 sequences are MNHEY and SMNVEV (reference sequence). CDR3 length equals 14 residues. The CDR3 loop is CASRPTGGQETQYF. The CDR3 bases are TGTGCCAGCAGGCCGACAGGGGGCCAAGAGACCCAGTACTTC.

The genes are TRBV5-4 and TRBJ1-1; weak D call: TRBD1 (6 bases). The CDR3 is 15 residues long. V was trimmed by 5 bases and J by 0 bases, leaving 14 bases between them. Germline V gives CDR1 SGHNT, CDR2 YYREEE (reference sequence). CDR3 sequence reads: CASRDRGQLNTEAFF. CDR3 sequence (DNA): TGTGCCAGCAGGGACAGAGGGCAGCTGAACACTGAAGCTTTCTTT.

This chain joins TRBV6-5 and TRBJ2-1, with 11 bases that match TRBD2. The trim removed 7 bases at V and 7 bases at J, leaving 6 bases unmatched. The CDR3 is 14 residues long. Germline lookup yields CDR1 MNHEY and CDR2 SVGAGI. CDR3 nucleotide sequence: TGTGCCAGCAATCCTAGCGGGAGGTGGAATGAGCAGTTCTTC. Translation: CASNPSGRWNEQFF.

The chain combines TRBV19 with TRBJ2-5; unclear D gene. The CDR3 is made up of 14 amino acids. Germline CDR1 is LNHDA and CDR2 is SQIVND (reference sequence). The V gene lost 3 bases and the J gene lost 0 bases, with 8 bases spanning the gap. DNA of the CDR3: TGTGCCAGTAGTATGTTCGGCAACCAAGAGACCCAGTACTTC. The encoded protein is CASSMFGNQETQYF. The full variable domain, in which reference TRBV19 and TRBJ2-5 provide the parts outside the CDR3, is DGGITQSPKYLFRKEGQNVTLSCEQNLNHDAMYWYRQDPGQGLRLIYYSQIVNDFQKGDIAEGYSVSREKKESFPLTVTSAQKNPTAFYLCASSMFGNQETQYFGPGTRLLVL.

The chain links TRBV29-1 to TRBJ1-5; perhaps TRBD1 as D (6 bases). V was trimmed by 7 bases and J by 4 bases, leaving 11 bases between them. CDR1 and CDR2 (germline): SQVTM, ANQGSEA. This CDR3 is 12 amino acids long. CDR3 loop: CSEQGTNQPQHF. The DNA for the CDR3 is TGCAGCGAACAGGGAACTAATCAGCCCCAGCATTTT. The complete variable domain, with remaining parts taken from reference TRBV29-1 and TRBJ1-5, reads SAVISQKPSRDICQRGTSLTIQCQVDSQVTMMFWYRQQPGQSLTLIATANQGSEATYESGFVIDKFPISRPNLTFSTLTVSNMSPEDSSIYLCSEQGTNQPQHFGDGTRLSIL.

Only a few counts were recorded for this clone. The chain uses TRBV2 and TRBJ1-5, with D hard to call. V lost 8 bases, J lost 0 bases, and 8 bases lay in between. This CDR3 is built from 13 residues. Per germline, CDR1 SNHLY and CDR2 FYNNEI. CDR3 sequence: CASRSYSNQPQHF. CDR3 coding DNA: TGTGCCAGCCGGTCGTATAGCAATCAGCCCCAGCATTTT.

The chain joins TRBV5-1 to TRBJ2-7; either TRBD1 or TRBD2 may fit D (5 bases each). Germline V gives CDR1 SGHRS, CDR2 YFSETQ. The V end lost 1 base, the J end lost 0 bases, and 8 bases lay between the germline ends. The CDR3 runs to 14 residues. CDR3 nucleotides: TGCGCCAGCAGCTTGCAGGGACCCTCCTACGAGCAGTACTTC. The encoded protein is CASSLQGPSYEQYF.

V and J are TRBV10-3 and TRBJ1-4, with 9 bases that match TRBD1. CDR3 length equals 14 residues. Germline assignment: CDR1 ENHRY and CDR2 SYGVKD. Trimming at V came to 10 bases and at J to 0 bases, leaving 3 bases not matched to a gene. This CDR3 reads CATGQGTTNEKLFF. CDR3 DNA: TGTGCCACCGGACAGGGGACAACTAATGAAAAACTGTTTTTT.

V gene TRBV18 combines with J gene TRBJ1-3, with TRBD1 identical over 7 bases. The CDR3 sequence is 17 residues long. Looked up from germline, CDR1 is KGHSH and CDR2 is LQKENI. V lost 4 bases and J lost 1; bases outside the gene matches: 10. Here the CDR3 reads CASSLQGLDVSGNTIYF. In nucleotides, the CDR3 is TGTGCCAGCTCACTACAGGGGCTCGATGTATCTGGAAACACCATATATTTT.

This clone occurred a few times. The V gene is TRBV29-1, the J gene TRBJ1-2; D ambiguous. Germline V gene lookup returns CDR1 SQVTM and CDR2 ANQGSEA. V was clipped by 4 bases and J by 2 bases, with 14 bases between them. The CDR3 totals 14 residues. The CDR3 sequence is CSVGVVQGNYGYTF. The CDR3 nucleotides are TGCAGCGTTGGGGTGGTCCAAGGAAACTATGGCTACACCTTC.

This clone appeared a single time. The V call is TRBV9, the J call TRBJ1-4, with D maybe TRBD1 (5 bases). The CDR3 has 15 amino acids. Trimming removed 2 bases from V and 5 bases from J, with 13 bases in between. Per germline, CDR1 SGDLS and CDR2 YYNGEE. The CDR3 loop is CASSVLQGGNEKLFF. The CDR3 coding sequence is TGTGCCAGCAGCGTTTTGCAGGGAGGGAATGAAAAACTGTTTTTT.

The rearrangement links TRBV28 to TRBJ1-2; the D gene is possibly TRBD1 (5 bases). V lost 3 bases to trimming and J lost 7 bases, with 12 bases between them. Looked up from germline, CDR1 is MDHEN and CDR2 is SYDVKM. The CDR3 length is 13 residues. The chain's CDR3 is CASSLVGALGYTF. The CDR3 bases are TGTGCCAGCAGTTTGGTAGGGGCGCTTGGCTACACCTTC.

This clone was counted between two and nine times. The chain couples TRBV6-4 to TRBJ1-2; tentative D call: TRBD1 (6 bases). This CDR3 spans 13 amino acids. Germline V CDR1 and CDR2: MRHNA, SNTAGT. With 5 bases removed from V and 6 bases from J, the gap between germline ends came to 13 bases. CDR3 sequence (DNA): TGTGCCAGCAGTCGGGGGCCACTCCATGGCTACACCTTC. Translated, it gives CASSRGPLHGYTF.